This TCR beta chain was sequenced in a study of OX40 agonist ivuxolimab in advanced cancers. For the study at large: Patients' therapy was ivuxolimab, an antibody that acts as an agonist of OX40 (CD134). The study, taken as a whole, reports: Researchers did not establish what antigens the expanded peripheral T cells target.

A remark on this clone: Its antigen is undetermined.

Assay used: immunoSEQ multiplex PCR; TCRdb lists only in-frame clones, some missing. The sample yields approximately 59,000 clones, around 81% seen once. Germline V gene lookup returns CDR1 MDHEN and CDR2 SYDVKM. Trimming cost V 1 base and J 2 bases, with 9 bases left between them. The CDR3 has 14 residues. The source material was CD4+ or CD8+ T cells sorted from blood, sampled in a trial of the OX40 agonist ivuxolimab. V is TRBV28 and J is TRBJ2-7; D is possibly TRBD2 (5 bases). The clonotype originates from an adult with an advanced solid tumor such as melanoma, head and neck, liver or kidney cancer. The CDR3 region is CASSLSEGTYEQYF. CDR3 nucleotide sequence: TGTGCCAGCAGTTTATCTGAGGGAACCTACGAGCAGTACTTC.